Listed below are T cell receptor beta chains from one sample, sequenced in a study of immune cell composition in non-small cell lung cancer. Assay: immunoSEQ multiplex PCR; the TCRdb copy retains only in-frame clones and omits some. The data show about 6,800 clones, with approximately 85% seen just once and 9.5% to 15% held by the top ten. The material sequenced was non-adjacent lung tissue. The receptors come from a human donor with non-small cell lung cancer. Each CDR3 is given with its conserved first and last residue. A D gene is named only where the DNA matches it firmly. Expanded clones are given a class, and other clones once, few, many or no size at all.

j_call,v_call,clone_size,d_call,cdr3_aa,cdr3_nt
TRBJ1-1,TRBV9,NA,TRBD1,CASSLGGQGFSEAFF,TGTGCCAGCAGTTTGGGGGGACAGGGGTTTTCTGAAGCTTTCTTT
TRBJ2-7,TRBV15,NA,NA,CATSRASRGEQYF,TGTGCCACCAGCAGGGCCTCGAGGGGCGAGCAGTACTTC
TRBJ2-7,TRBV6-5,NA,TRBD2,CASSYGAGTSGYEQYF,TGTGCCAGCAGTTACGGAGCCGGGACTAGCGGATACGAGCAGTACTTC
TRBJ1-1,TRBV10-3,NA,TRBD1,CAISDVNRGQSEAFF,TGTGCCATCAGTGATGTTAACAGGGGGCAGTCTGAAGCTTTCTTT
TRBJ1-2,TRBV7-2,few,NA,CASSRGGMVYTF,TGTGCCAGCAGTCGGGGGGGCATGGTCTACACCTTC
TRBJ1-2,TRBV5-6,NA,NA,CASSIGALYGYTF,TGTGCCAGCAGCATCGGGGCTCTTTATGGCTACACCTTC
TRBJ2-2,TRBV4-1,NA,NA,CASSQTPSESEELFF,TGCGCCAGCAGCCAAACCCCTAGTGAGTCCGAGGAGCTGTTTTTT
TRBJ1-3,TRBV11-2,NA,NA,CASSRFINSGNTIYF,TGTGCCAGCAGCCGATTCATTAATTCTGGAAACACCATATATTTT
TRBJ2-3,TRBV6-1,NA,TRBD1,CASPAGTGGADTQYF,TGTGCCAGCCCCGCGGGGACAGGGGGCGCAGATACGCAGTATTTT
TRBJ1-1,TRBV10-3,NA,TRBD1,CAISVTGANTEAFF,TGTGCCATCAGCGTCACAGGGGCAAACACTGAAGCTTTCTTT
TRBJ1-2,TRBV13,NA,NA,CASSSQGNSYGYTF,TGTGCCAGCAGCTCCCAAGGGAATAGTTATGGCTACACCTTC
TRBJ2-2,TRBV7-8,once,NA,CASSPLEVGELFF,TGTGCCAGCAGCCCCCTGGAGGTCGGGGAGCTGTTTTTT
TRBJ1-1,TRBV30,NA,NA,CAWGSRATEAFF,TGTGCCTGGGGTTCGAGGGCCACTGAAGCTTTCTTT
TRBJ1-4,TRBV7-2,NA,NA,CASSYSYSANEKLFF,TGTGCCAGCAGTTATAGCTACTCGGCTAATGAAAAACTGTTTTTT
TRBJ1-1,TRBV7-2,NA,TRBD1,CASSLSLTGGTEAFF,TGTGCCAGCAGCTTATCATTGACAGGGGGCACTGAAGCTTTCTTT
TRBJ2-7,TRBV7-2,NA,NA,CASSLALGPNEQYF,TGTGCCAGCAGCTTAGCCCTAGGACCCAACGAGCAGTACTTC
TRBJ1-1,TRBV6-1,few,TRBD1,CASSDPSAGGRGTEAFF,TGTGCCAGCAGTGACCCGTCGGCAGGGGGCAGGGGCACTGAAGCTTTCTTT
TRBJ2-5,TRBV28,NA,TRBD2,CASRPIPGGEETQYF,TGTGCCAGCAGACCTATACCGGGGGGGGAAGAGACCCAGTACTTC
TRBJ2-3,TRBV5-1,NA,NA,CASILAEPPDTQYF,TGCGCCAGCATTCTCGCCGAGCCCCCAGATACGCAGTATTTT
TRBJ1-1,TRBV5-4,NA,NA,CASSLGYGRPSEAFF,TGTGCCAGCAGCTTGGGATATGGGCGACCATCTGAAGCTTTCTTT
TRBJ2-5,TRBV5-6,NA,NA,CASSWIGVGAETQYF,TGTGCCAGCAGCTGGATAGGGGTCGGAGCGGAGACCCAGTACTTC
TRBJ2-3,TRBV7-3,NA,TRBD2,CASSLGLAGGADTQYF,TGTGCCAGCAGCTTAGGGCTAGCGGGGGGTGCAGATACGCAGTATTTT
TRBJ1-2,TRBV19,NA,TRBD1,CASSIYQGTGRYGYTF,TGTGCCAGTAGTATATACCAGGGGACAGGGAGGTATGGCTACACCTTC
TRBJ1-2,TRBV2,NA,NA,CASRFDVDGYTF,TGTGCCAGCCGATTCGACGTTGATGGCTACACCTTC
TRBJ1-6,TRBV19,NA,NA,CASSIFSVNNSPLHF,TGTGCCAGTAGTATATTTTCAGTTAATAATTCACCCCTCCACTTT
TRBJ2-7,TRBV7-9,NA,TRBD1,CASSLRAGGYEQYF,TGTGCCAGCAGCTTAAGGGCAGGGGGCTACGAGCAGTACTTC
TRBJ1-1,TRBV10-3,NA,NA,CAIRDTGSTEAFF,TGTGCCATCAGGGACACAGGGAGCACTGAAGCTTTCTTT
TRBJ2-3,TRBV19,NA,TRBD2,CARRGLAGVDTQYF,TGTGCCAGGAGGGGACTAGCGGGGGTAGATACGCAGTATTTT
TRBJ1-5,TRBV9,NA,NA,CASSFGPDRGQPQHF,TGTGCCAGCAGCTTCGGACCGGATAGGGGTCAGCCCCAGCATTTT
TRBJ2-2,TRBV21-1,NA,NA,CASSKKPRDRVITGELFF,TGTGCCAGCAGCAAGAAGCCCAGGGACAGGGTGATCACCGGGGAGCTGTTTTTT
TRBJ2-1,TRBV19,NA,NA,CASSISRDNEQFF,TGTGCCAGTAGTATTAGTAGGGACAATGAGCAGTTCTTC
TRBJ1-4,TRBV11-2,NA,TRBD1,CASSADRGDEKLFF,TGTGCCAGCAGCGCAGACAGGGGTGATGAAAAACTGTTTTTT
TRBJ2-4,TRBV5-6,NA,TRBD1,CASSFLGTGGTKNIQYF,TGTGCCAGCAGCTTCCTTGGGACAGGGGGCACCAAAAACATTCAGTACTTC
TRBJ1-5,TRBV19,NA,NA,CASSIGGRNQPQHF,TGTGCCAGTAGTATTGGGGGACGCAATCAGCCCCAGCATTTT
TRBJ2-2,TRBV4-2,once,TRBD2,CASTVLPSGGAPAGELFF,TGTGCCAGCACGGTCCTGCCCAGCGGGGGGGCCCCCGCCGGGGAGCTGTTTTTT
TRBJ1-6,TRBV27,NA,NA,CASSSDRTPFSPLHF,TGTGCCAGCAGTTCCGACAGGACGCCCTTTTCACCCCTCCACTTT
TRBJ1-1,TRBV18,NA,NA,CASSPNLDSLNTEAFF,TGTGCCAGCTCACCTAATCTGGACAGCCTGAACACTGAAGCTTTCTTT
TRBJ2-7,TRBV4-3,NA,TRBD2,CASSQDVSGGATSEQYF,TGCGCCAGCAGCCAAGATGTTAGCGGGGGGGCCACCAGCGAGCAGTACTTC
TRBJ2-7,TRBV5-4,NA,NA,CASSWWRAEQYF,TGTGCCAGCAGCTGGTGGAGGGCCGAGCAGTACTTC
TRBJ1-1,TRBV7-9,NA,TRBD1,CASSTTGGWDTEAFF,TGTGCCAGTTCAACGACAGGGGGTTGGGACACTGAAGCTTTCTTT
TRBJ2-1,TRBV27,NA,TRBD1,CASSFSRTGRNEQFF,TGTGCCAGCAGTTTTAGCCGGACAGGAAGGAATGAGCAGTTCTTC
TRBJ1-2,TRBV4-1,NA,TRBD1,CASSHEARDRGVGGYTF,TGCGCCAGCAGCCATGAGGCTCGGGACAGGGGAGTTGGTGGCTACACCTTC
TRBJ2-1,TRBV6-5,once,TRBD2,CASSYPRGGEQFF,TGTGCCAGCAGTTACCCTCGGGGGGGTGAGCAGTTCTTC
TRBJ1-6,TRBV5-4,few,NA,CASSLAGDRPYNSPLHF,TGTGCCAGCAGCTTGGCGGGGGATCGGCCCTATAATTCACCCCTCCACTTT
TRBJ2-7,TRBV30,NA,NA,CAWTGISYEQYF,TGTGCCTGGACTGGGATCTCCTACGAGCAGTACTTC
TRBJ1-5,TRBV7-2,NA,NA,CASSPPLGGAYYSNQPQHF,TGTGCCAGCAGCCCACCCTTGGGGGGGGCTTATTATAGCAATCAGCCCCAGCATTTT